The entry below gives a single T cell receptor beta chain sequence along with its context. Germline assignment: CDR1 MNHEY and CDR2 SMNVEV (reference sequence). Trimming cost V 0 bases and J 2 bases, with 14 bases left between them. This CDR3 has 16 residues. Naive-designated CD8 cells lacked CD45RO, were positively enriched for CCR7, and omitted terminally differentiated effector memory CD45RA+ cells. The data originate from a study of shared clonotypes between healthy human individuals. An assay was performed, and its level was deep. Some clones are missing from TCRdb's copy, which holds only in-frame ones; the method was immunoSEQ multiplex PCR. The table has approximately 810,000 clones, 85% to 95% seen once.

The specimen sequenced was naive CD8+ T cells sorted from blood. This TCR derives from a man younger than 40 in good health. The chain links TRBV27 to TRBJ2-7, with D possibly matching TRBD1 (6 bases). The CDR3 protein is CASSLSFGTPTYEQYF. CDR3 nucleotide sequence: TGTGCCAGCAGTTTATCGTTCGGGACACCGACCTACGAGCAGTACTTC.